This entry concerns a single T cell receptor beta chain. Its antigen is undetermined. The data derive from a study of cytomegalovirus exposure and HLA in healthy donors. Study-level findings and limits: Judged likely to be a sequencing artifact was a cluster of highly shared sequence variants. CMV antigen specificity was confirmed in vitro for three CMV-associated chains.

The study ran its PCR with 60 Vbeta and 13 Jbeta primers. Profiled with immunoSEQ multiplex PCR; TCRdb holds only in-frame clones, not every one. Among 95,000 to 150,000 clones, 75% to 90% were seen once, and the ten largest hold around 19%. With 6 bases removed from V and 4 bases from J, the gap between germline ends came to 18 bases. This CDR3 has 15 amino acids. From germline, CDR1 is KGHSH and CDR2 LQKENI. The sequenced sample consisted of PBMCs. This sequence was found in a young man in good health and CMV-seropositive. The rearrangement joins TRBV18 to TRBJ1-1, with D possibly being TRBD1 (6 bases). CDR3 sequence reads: CASSPGGGGLTEAFF. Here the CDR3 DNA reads TGTGCCAGCTCCCCAGGTGGGGGGGGCCTCACTGAAGCTTTCTTT.